A selection of T cell receptor beta chains follows, all from one sample in a study of T cells in tumors after PD-1 blockade. Generated by immunoSEQ multiplex PCR, the TCRdb table keeps only in-frame clones and is missing some. The sample lists under 40,000 clones; 73% were seen once. The sample was PBMCs, taken after anti-PD-1 treatment. The receptors stem from a human donor with basal cell carcinoma. Both conserved end residues are trimmed from each CDR3.

V gene	J gene	CDR3 protein
TRBV6-5	TRBJ1-2	ASSRDSAYGYT
TRBV19	TRBJ1-2	ASSPERGRGGSGYT
TRBV7-9	TRBJ2-3	ASSSGLDTQY
TRBV9	TRBJ2-1	ASRPTSGGAEQF
TRBV7-9	TRBJ2-2	ASSPRRGGTGELF
TRBV6-1	TRBJ2-4	ASSENRALQY
TRBV30	TRBJ2-4	AWKEGGNIQY
TRBV7-9	TRBJ1-2	ASSPRGGEYYGYT
TRBV28	TRBJ1-2	ASSLPSWDRGIYGYT
TRBV10-3	TRBJ2-1	AIRGLADLDEQF
TRBV15	TRBJ2-2	ATSRENRENTGELF
TRBV6-5	TRBJ1-2	AGSYFSRGYGYT
TRBV19	TRBJ2-7	ASSSRDSLAYEQY
TRBV7-2	TRBJ1-2	ASSTDRRNNYGYT
TRBV11-3	TRBJ2-3	ASSETPTQY
TRBV6-2/TRBV6-3	TRBJ1-1	ASSTGENTEAF
TRBV28	TRBJ1-4	ASRDEKLF
TRBV6-5	TRBJ1-2	ASSTTGREIGYT
TRBV24-1	TRBJ2-1	ATRGTSGNNEQF
TRBV7-9	TRBJ1-4	ASSPRTGAANEKLF
TRBV18	TRBJ2-1	ASFSHAGGLADFNEQF